This entry lists 26 T cell receptor beta chains sequenced from one sample in a study of identifying expanded T cells in peripheral blood. The method was immunoSEQ multiplex PCR; TCRdb's version includes in-frame clones alone and lacks a portion of them. This sample has about 110,000 clones, with roughly nine tenths found just once. Sequences were obtained from blood. The receptors originated from a person aged 18-69 years in good health.

This chain connects TRBV27 to TRBJ2-7, with TRBD1 matching 8 bases. The CDR3 consists of 15 residues. V dropped 5 bases and J dropped 2; count of bases not matched to a gene: 8. The germline gives CDR1 MNHEY, CDR2 SMNVEV (reference sequence). CDR3 coding DNA: TGTGCCAGCAGTGCAGGGGGCGGGTTAGCCTACGAGCAGTACTTC. Amino acid sequence: CASSAGGGLAYEQYF.

The sample holds a few counts of this clone. V gene TRBV30 combines with J gene TRBJ1-2; D remains ambiguous. Germline CDR1 and CDR2: GTSNPN and SVGIG (reference sequence). CDR3 length equals 14 residues. Trimming removed 0 bases at V and 2 bases at J, with 10 bases between. In DNA, the CDR3 is TGTGCCTGGAGTGTACCCCCTTCGAACTATGGCTACACCTTC. Encoded protein: CAWSVPPSNYGYTF.

The chain carries TRBV4-2 and TRBJ1-1, with D unclear. Germline-derived CDR1 and CDR2 are LGHNA and YNFKEQ. V was trimmed by 4 bases and J by 3 bases, leaving 12 bases between them. This CDR3 has 14 residues. CDR3 sequence reads: CASSPPTPHTEAFF. Here the CDR3 DNA reads TGTGCCAGCAGCCCCCCAACACCCCACACTGAAGCTTTCTTT.

The chain combines TRBV5-1 with TRBJ2-1; 7 nucleotides match TRBD1. Unmatched junction bases numbered 10, after V lost 3 bases and J lost 4 bases. This CDR3 is built from 16 residues. Germline V lookup: CDR1 SGHRS, CDR2 YFSETQ. CDR3 in amino acids: CASSSGQLHPYNEQFF. The CDR3 coding sequence is TGCGCCAGCAGCTCGGGACAGCTCCATCCGTACAATGAGCAGTTCTTC.

The chain employs TRBV27 and TRBJ2-1, with D perhaps being TRBD1 or TRBD2 (5 bases each). Trimming took 3 bases from V and 4 from J, leaving 13 bases between them. The germline V gene encodes CDR1 MNHEY and CDR2 SMNVEV (reference sequence). This CDR3 contains 15 residues. Written as DNA, the CDR3 is TGTGCCAGCAGTTTGGGCCCGGGACGGTACAATGAGCAGTTCTTC. Amino acid sequence: CASSLGPGRYNEQFF.

The gene calls are TRBV15 and TRBJ2-5; 9 positions match TRBD1. The end of the DNA aligns better with TRBJ2-7, so the J call may be wrong. The CDR3 runs to 17 residues. Germline CDR1 LNHNV, CDR2 YYDKDF (reference sequence). The CDR3 spells CATSGNHDRGTSYEQYF. The DNA of the CDR3 is TGTGCCACCAGCGGAAACCATGACAGGGGGACCTCCTACGAGCAGTACTTC.

This sequence joins TRBV7-2 and TRBJ2-2; 12 bases match TRBD2. The CDR3 consists of 16 residues. V was clipped by 4 bases and J by 5 bases; unmatched bases: 5. CDR1 is SGHTA and CDR2 is FQGNSA in the germline V gene. The CDR3 nucleotides read TGTGCCAGCAGCTCTCGACTAGCGGGGGCAACCGGGGAGCTGTTTTTT. Translated: CASSSRLAGATGELFF.

The count of this clone is one. The CDR3 DNA is TGTGCCAGCAGCACGACAGGGGGCGGCGAGCAGTACTTC. This gives the protein CASSTTGGGEQYF. The chain employs TRBV7-3 and TRBJ2-7, with TRBD1 matching over 10 bases. Germline CDR1 SGHTA, CDR2 FQGTGA. V lost 5 bases to trimming and J lost 6 bases; unmatched junction nucleotides: 4. This CDR3 is 13 amino acids long.

The chain employs TRBV28 and TRBJ1-5; D unresolved. CDR3 length: 14 residues. V gave up 4 bases and J gave up 9 bases, with 16 bases separating them. Per germline, CDR1 MDHEN and CDR2 SYDVKM. CDR3 sequence: CASSYGDMKGPQHF. The CDR3 DNA reads as TGTGCCAGCAGTTACGGGGATATGAAAGGGCCCCAGCATTTT.

The V call is TRBV11-3, the J call TRBJ2-2; 10 bases are a match to TRBD1. The CDR3 contains 15 residues. Looked up from germline, CDR1 is SGHNT and CDR2 is YENEEA. V gave up 5 bases and J gave up 6 bases; unmatched junction bases: 6. The CDR3: CASSPTGGSAGELFF. The DNA of the CDR3 is TGTGCCAGCAGCCCGACAGGGGGCAGTGCCGGGGAGCTGTTTTTT.

Comments on this clone: At one end, the junction sequence differs from germline, possibly due to a read error. The chain joins TRBV2 to TRBJ1-1, with 8 bases aligning to TRBD1. The germline gives CDR1 SNHLY, CDR2 FYNNEI. The length of the CDR3 is 14 residues. The CDR3 loop reads CASSEDRGAGEAFF. CDR3 bases: TGTGCCAGCAGCGAAGACAGGGGTGCGGGTGAAGCTTTCTTT.

The V call is TRBV2, the J call TRBJ2-3; D perhaps matches TRBD2 (7 bases). The CDR3 covers 16 residues. Trimming left V 7 bases short and J 0 bases short, with 17 bases between. Germline-derived CDR1 and CDR2 are SNHLY and FYNNEI. CDR3 protein: CASTGGGGPSTDTQYF. As DNA, the CDR3 is TGTGCCAGCACGGGGGGCGGGGGACCTAGCACAGATACGCAGTATTTT. The full variable domain, with the rest looked up from reference TRBV2 and TRBJ2-3, is EPEVTQTPSHQVTQMGQEVILRCVPISNHLYFYWYRQILGQKVEFLVSFYNNEISEKSEIFDDQFSVERPDGSNFTLKIRSTKLEDSAMYFCASTGGGGPSTDTQYFGPGTRLTVL.

This clone has only one observation. The chain employs TRBV15 and TRBJ2-7; TRBD2 might be the D (6 bases). This CDR3 region has 15 residues. Germline values: CDR1 LNHNV, CDR2 YYDKDF (reference sequence). Trimming stripped 4 bases from V and 6 bases from J, with 19 bases between. DNA for the CDR3: TGTGCCACCAGCAATAGAAGAGGCGGGACGCGCGAGCAGTACTTC. Its protein is CATSNRRGGTREQYF.

The chain has TRBV5-1 and TRBJ2-1; 9 nucleotides match TRBD1. Germline V lookup: CDR1 SGHRS, CDR2 YFSETQ. This CDR3 is 18 amino acids long. J lost 0 bases, V lost 4 bases, and 11 bases had no gene match. The CDR3 sequence is CASSPGTGTKASYNEQFF. CDR3 nucleotide sequence: TGCGCCAGCAGCCCCGGGACAGGGACCAAGGCCTCCTACAATGAGCAGTTCTTC.

The chain employs TRBV5-1 and TRBJ2-7, with unresolved D. Per germline, CDR1 SGHRS and CDR2 YFSETQ. This CDR3 is built from 16 residues. V lost 0 bases and J lost 6, with 19 bases in between. CDR3 nucleotide sequence: TGCGCCAGCAGCTTGGCCCAAAGTATCCAGGAACGCGAGCAGTACTTC. Translation: CASSLAQSIQEREQYF. Supplemented by reference TRBV5-1 and TRBJ2-7, the full variable domain reads KAGVTQTPRYLIKTRGQQVTLSCSPISGHRSVSWYQQTPGQGLQFLFEYFSETQRNKGNFPGRFSGRQFSNSRSEMNVSTLELGDSALYLCASSLAQSIQEREQYFGPGTRLTVT.

This clone has a single count. This sequence joins TRBV7-2 and TRBJ2-6, with 8 bases lining up with TRBD1. This CDR3 has 15 amino acids. From germline, CDR1 is SGHTA and CDR2 FQGNSA. Germline trimming cut 4 bases from V and 3 bases from J; bases unmatched to any gene: 2. In DNA form, the CDR3 reads TGTGCCAGCAGCTCGACAGGGGATGGGGCCAACGTCCTGACTTTC. It is translated as CASSSTGDGANVLTF.

The chain carries TRBV6-6 and TRBJ2-3; D is possibly TRBD1 (5 bases). Germline loops: CDR1 MNHNY, CDR2 SVGAGI (reference sequence). This CDR3 spans 15 amino acids. V lost 5 bases to trimming and J lost 1 base, with 13 bases between them. The CDR3 bases are TGTGCCAGCAGTCCCGGAGCCAGGGGCACAGATACGCAGTATTTT. This sequence encodes CASSPGARGTDTQYF.

The J gene is TRBJ2-5, the V gene TRBV29-1, with TRBD2 matching over 7 bases. Germline CDR1 is SQVTM and CDR2 is ANQGSEA. The CDR3 is made up of 15 amino acids. After removal of 0 bases from V and 4 bases from J, the junction contained 8 bases not matched to a gene. CDR3 sequence reads: CSVEDPGGVSETQYF. CDR3 bases: TGCAGCGTTGAAGATCCTGGGGGGGTTTCAGAGACCCAGTACTTC.

J is TRBJ2-6 and V is TRBV7-2; no definite D call. The CDR3 spans 16 residues. Germline V CDR1 and CDR2: SGHTA, FQGNSA. With 5 bases removed from V and 0 bases from J, the gap between germline ends came to 11 bases. The CDR3 nucleotides read TGTGCCAGCAGCCCCTTTGTGGTCTCTGGGGCCAACGTCCTGACTTTC. Protein: CASSPFVVSGANVLTF.

V and J are TRBV4-2 and TRBJ1-2; the D gene is possibly TRBD1 (5 bases). The germline V gene has CDR1 LGHNA and CDR2 YNFKEQ. Trimming removed 5 bases from V and 4 bases from J, with 14 bases in between. The CDR3 has 14 residues. CDR3 sequence reads: CASSGDRKSYGYTF. CDR3 DNA: TGTGCCAGCAGCGGGGACCGGAAGAGCTATGGCTACACCTTC.

This clone is a singleton in its sample. The rearrangement links TRBV27 to TRBJ1-1; the match to TRBD1 covers 10 bases. The germline CDR1 and CDR2 sequences are MNHEY and SMNVEV (reference sequence). CDR3 length: 14 residues. J was trimmed by 13 bases and V by 6 bases; bases with no gene match: 14. The CDR3 loop is CASSSGTGVTGVFF. The DNA for the CDR3 is TGTGCCAGCAGCTCCGGGACAGGGGTCACGGGAGTTTTCTTT.

The genes are TRBV19 and TRBJ1-2; TRBD1 aligns across 7 bases. Trimming at V came to 7 bases and at J to 5 bases, leaving 7 bases not matched to a gene. The CDR3 contains 13 residues. Germline CDR1 and CDR2: LNHDA and SQIVND (reference sequence). The CDR3 region is CASTYRGNYGYTF. CDR3 bases: TGTGCCAGTACTTACAGGGGTAATTATGGCTACACCTTC. Full variable domain (rest looked up from reference TRBV19 and TRBJ1-2): DGGITQSPKYLFRKEGQNVTLSCEQNLNHDAMYWYRQDPGQGLRLIYYSQIVNDFQKGDIAEGYSVSREKKESFPLTVTSAQKNPTAFYLCASTYRGNYGYTFGSGTRLTVV.

This rearrangement joins TRBV2 to TRBJ2-7, with D perhaps TRBD2 (5 bases). Germline assignment: CDR1 SNHLY and CDR2 FYNNEI. CDR3 length equals 12 residues. Trimming shortened V by 6 bases and J by 3 bases, and 9 bases separated the two germline ends. In DNA form, the CDR3 reads TGTGCCAGCAGGGACTTCCTCTACGAGCAGTACTTC. Translation: CASRDFLYEQYF.

The chain carries TRBV5-1 and TRBJ1-3; D is uncertain. With 1 base removed from V and 0 bases from J, the gap between germline ends came to 11 bases. CDR1 and CDR2 (germline): SGHRS, YFSETQ. The CDR3 is 16 residues long. The CDR3 bases are TGCGCCAGCAGCTTGAACGGAGCCTACTCTGGAAACACCATATATTTT. This translates into CASSLNGAYSGNTIYF. The variable domain in full, with the rest retrieved from reference TRBV5-1 and TRBJ1-3, is KAGVTQTPRYLIKTRGQQVTLSCSPISGHRSVSWYQQTPGQGLQFLFEYFSETQRNKGNFPGRFSGRQFSNSRSEMNVSTLELGDSALYLCASSLNGAYSGNTIYFGEGSWLTVV.

This clone came up once. The chain has TRBV4-1 and TRBJ2-1; 7 nucleotides line up with TRBD1. The CDR3 is 15 residues long. CDR1 is MGHRA, CDR2 YSYEKL, per germline. The ends lost 0 bases at V and 5 bases at J; junction bases unmatched: 4. The CDR3 region is CASSQETGSHNEQFF. Here the CDR3 DNA reads TGCGCCAGCAGCCAAGAGACAGGGTCCCACAATGAGCAGTTCTTC.

This chain connects TRBV14 to TRBJ1-4, with a weak D call TRBD1 (6 bases). V lost 1 base and J lost 11, with 14 bases in between. CDR3 length equals 14 residues. Per the germline V gene, CDR1 is SGHDN and CDR2 is FVKESK. CDR3 bases: TGTGCCAGCAGCCAAGGAAGGGGGTTGGAGAAACTGTTTTTT. The encoded protein is CASSQGRGLEKLFF.